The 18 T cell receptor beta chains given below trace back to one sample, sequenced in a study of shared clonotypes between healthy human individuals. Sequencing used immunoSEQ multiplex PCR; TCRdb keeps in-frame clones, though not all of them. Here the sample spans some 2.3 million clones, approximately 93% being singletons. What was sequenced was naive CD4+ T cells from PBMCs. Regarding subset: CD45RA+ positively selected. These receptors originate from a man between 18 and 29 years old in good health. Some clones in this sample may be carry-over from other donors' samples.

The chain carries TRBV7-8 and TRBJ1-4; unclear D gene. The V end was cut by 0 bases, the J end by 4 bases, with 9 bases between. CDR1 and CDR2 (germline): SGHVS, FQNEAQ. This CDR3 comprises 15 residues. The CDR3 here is CASSLARRYNEKLFF. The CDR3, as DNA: TGTGCCAGCAGCTTAGCTAGGCGGTATAATGAAAAACTGTTTTTT.

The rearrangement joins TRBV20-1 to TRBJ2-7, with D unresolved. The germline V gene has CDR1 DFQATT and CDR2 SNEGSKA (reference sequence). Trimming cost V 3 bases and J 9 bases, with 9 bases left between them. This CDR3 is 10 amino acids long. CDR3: CSASDRAQYF. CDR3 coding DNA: TGCAGTGCTAGCGATCGTGCGCAGTACTTC.

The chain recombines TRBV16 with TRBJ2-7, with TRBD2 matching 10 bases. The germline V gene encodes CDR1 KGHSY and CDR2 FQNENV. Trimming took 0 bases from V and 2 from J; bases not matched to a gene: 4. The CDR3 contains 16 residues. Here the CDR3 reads CASSQSGAGGTYEQYF. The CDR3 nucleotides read TGTGCCAGCAGCCAATCGGGAGCGGGAGGGACCTACGAGCAGTACTTC.

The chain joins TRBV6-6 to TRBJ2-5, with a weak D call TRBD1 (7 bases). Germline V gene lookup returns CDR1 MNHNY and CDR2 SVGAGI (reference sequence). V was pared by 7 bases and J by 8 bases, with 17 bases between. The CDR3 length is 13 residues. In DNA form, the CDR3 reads TGTGCCAGCACATTAGCCCAGGGGGGTACCCAGTACTTC. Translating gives CASTLAQGGTQYF.

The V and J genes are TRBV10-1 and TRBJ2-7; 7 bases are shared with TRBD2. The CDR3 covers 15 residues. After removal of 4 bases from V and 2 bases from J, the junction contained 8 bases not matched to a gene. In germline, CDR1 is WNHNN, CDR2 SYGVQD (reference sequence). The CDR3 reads CASSGGGTFPYEQYF. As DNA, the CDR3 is TGCGCCAGCAGTGGGGGGGGGACGTTCCCCTACGAGCAGTACTTC.

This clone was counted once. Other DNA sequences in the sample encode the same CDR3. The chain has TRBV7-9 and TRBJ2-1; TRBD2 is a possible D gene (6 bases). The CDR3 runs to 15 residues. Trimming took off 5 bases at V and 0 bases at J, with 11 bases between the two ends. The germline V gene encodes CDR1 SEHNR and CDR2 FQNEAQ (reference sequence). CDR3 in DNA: TGTGCCAGCAGCCCTCGGGGGAGCTCCTACAATGAGCAGTTCTTC. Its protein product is CASSPRGSSYNEQFF.

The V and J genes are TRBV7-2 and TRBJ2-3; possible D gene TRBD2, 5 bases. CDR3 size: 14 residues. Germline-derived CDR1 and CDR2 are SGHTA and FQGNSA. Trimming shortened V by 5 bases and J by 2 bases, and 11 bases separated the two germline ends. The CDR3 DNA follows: TGTGCCAGCAGCGTGAGACTATACACAGATACGCAGTATTTT. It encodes CASSVRLYTDTQYF.

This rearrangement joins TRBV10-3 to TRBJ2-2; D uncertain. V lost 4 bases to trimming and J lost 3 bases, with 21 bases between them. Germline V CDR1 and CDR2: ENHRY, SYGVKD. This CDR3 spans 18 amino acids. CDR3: CAISGEGRAPWDTGELFF. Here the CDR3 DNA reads TGTGCCATCAGTGGAGAAGGGCGAGCGCCTTGGGACACCGGGGAGCTGTTTTTT.

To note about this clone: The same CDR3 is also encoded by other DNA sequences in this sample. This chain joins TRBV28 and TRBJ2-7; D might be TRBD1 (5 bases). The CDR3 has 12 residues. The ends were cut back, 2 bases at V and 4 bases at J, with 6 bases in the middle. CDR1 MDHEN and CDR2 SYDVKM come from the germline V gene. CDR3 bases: TGTGCCAGCAGTTTAGGGGCGTACGAGCAGTACTTC. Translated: CASSLGAYEQYF.

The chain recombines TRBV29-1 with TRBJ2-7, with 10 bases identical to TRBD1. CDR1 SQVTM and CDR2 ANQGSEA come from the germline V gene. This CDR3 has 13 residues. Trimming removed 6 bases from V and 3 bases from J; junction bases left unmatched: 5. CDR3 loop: CSVGQGVDYEQYF. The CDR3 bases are TGCAGCGTAGGACAGGGGGTGGACTACGAGCAGTACTTC.

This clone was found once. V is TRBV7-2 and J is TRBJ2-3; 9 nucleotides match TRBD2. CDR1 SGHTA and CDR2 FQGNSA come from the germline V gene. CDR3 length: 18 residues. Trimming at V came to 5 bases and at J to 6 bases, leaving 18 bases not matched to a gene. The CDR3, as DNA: TGTGCCAGCAGCCCCCCGGGCCCTACCGGGACTAGCAGTGATACGCAGTATTTT. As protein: CASSPPGPTGTSSDTQYF. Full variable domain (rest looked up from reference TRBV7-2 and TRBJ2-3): GAGVSQSPSNKVTEKGKDVELRCDPISGHTALYWYRQSLGQGLEFLIYFQGNSAPDKSGLPSDRFSAERTGGSVSTLTIQRTQQEDSAVYLCASSPPGPTGTSSDTQYFGPGTRLTVL.

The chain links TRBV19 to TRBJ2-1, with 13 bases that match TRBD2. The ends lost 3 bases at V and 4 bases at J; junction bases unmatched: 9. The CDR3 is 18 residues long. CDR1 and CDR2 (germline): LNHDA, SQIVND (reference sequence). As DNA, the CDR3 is TGTGCCAGTAGTATTTCCGCTCCGGGACTAGCGGGGTACAATGAGCAGTTCTTC. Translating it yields CASSISAPGLAGYNEQFF.

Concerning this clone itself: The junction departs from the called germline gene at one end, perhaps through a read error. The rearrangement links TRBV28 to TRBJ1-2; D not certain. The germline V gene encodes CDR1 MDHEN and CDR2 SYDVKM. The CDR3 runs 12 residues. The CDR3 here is CASSSLGTRPYF. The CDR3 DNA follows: TGTGCCAGCAGTTCCCTTGGTACGAGACCTTACTTC.

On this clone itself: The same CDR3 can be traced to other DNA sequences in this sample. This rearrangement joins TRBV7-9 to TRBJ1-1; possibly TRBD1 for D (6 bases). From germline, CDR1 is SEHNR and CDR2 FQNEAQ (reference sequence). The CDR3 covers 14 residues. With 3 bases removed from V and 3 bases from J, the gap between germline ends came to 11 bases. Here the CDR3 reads CASSFQQGDTEAFF. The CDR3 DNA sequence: TGTGCCAGCAGCTTCCAACAGGGCGACACTGAAGCTTTCTTT.

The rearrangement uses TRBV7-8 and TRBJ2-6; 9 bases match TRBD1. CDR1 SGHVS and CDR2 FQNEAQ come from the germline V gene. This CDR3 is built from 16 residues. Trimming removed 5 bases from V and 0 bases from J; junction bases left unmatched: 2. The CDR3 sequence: CASSPTGGSGANVLTF. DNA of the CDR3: TGTGCCAGCAGCCCGACAGGGGGCTCTGGGGCCAACGTCCTGACTTTC.

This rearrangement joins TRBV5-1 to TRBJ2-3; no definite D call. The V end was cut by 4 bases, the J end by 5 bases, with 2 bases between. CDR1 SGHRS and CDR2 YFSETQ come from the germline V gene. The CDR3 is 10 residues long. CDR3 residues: CASSGDTQYF. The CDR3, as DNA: TGCGCCAGCAGCGGAGATACGCAGTATTTT.

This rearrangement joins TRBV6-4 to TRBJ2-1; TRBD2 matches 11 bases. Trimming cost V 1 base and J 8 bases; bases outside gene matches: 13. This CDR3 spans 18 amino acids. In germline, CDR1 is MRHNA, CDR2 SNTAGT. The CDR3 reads CASSDYPPTSGRVYEQFF. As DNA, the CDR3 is TGTGCCAGCAGTGACTACCCCCCCACTAGCGGGAGAGTCTATGAGCAGTTCTTC.

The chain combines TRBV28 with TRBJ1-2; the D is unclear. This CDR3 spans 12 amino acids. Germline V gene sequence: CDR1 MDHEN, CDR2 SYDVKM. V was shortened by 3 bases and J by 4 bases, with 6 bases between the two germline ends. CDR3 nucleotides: TGTGCCAGCAGTTTGCACGTCTATGGCTACACCTTC. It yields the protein CASSLHVYGYTF.